The entry below describes one TCR beta chain. The CDR3 is 13 amino acids. Deletions cut 6 bases from V and 8 bases from J, with 16 bases between. In the original workflow: Nucleated cell number was recorded as an estimate derived from reference gene primer amplification. Libraries were prepared by immunoSEQ multiplex PCR; TCRdb keeps only in-frame clonotypes and omits some of them. V and J calls and clone size are copied from that table; D and trimming were computed from the DNA. This sample has about 360,000 clones, with 75% to 90% found just once. Enrollment of patients from Seattle took place during active infection, with longitudinal follow-up. This sample is drawn from a study of blood T cell repertoires in COVID-19.

The sequencing sample was made of peripheral blood. V is TRBV12-3 or TRBV12-4 and J is TRBJ1-1, with D possibly matching TRBD1 (6 bases). This sequence was found in a woman between 55 and 75 years old with COVID-19, enrolled during active disease. The CDR3 nucleotides read TGTGCCAGCAGGAAATCGACAGGTGGGGAAGCTTTCTTT. This translates into CASRKSTGGEAFF.